The sample holds many counts of the clone carrying this T cell receptor beta chain. Its antigen is undetermined. Germline assignment: CDR1 WNHNN and CDR2 SYGVQD (reference sequence). V lost 4 bases to trimming and J lost 1 base, with 7 bases between them. The CDR3 covers 13 residues. The data originate from a study of T cells in localized non-small cell lung cancer. Repertoires were generated with immunoSEQ multiplex PCR, while TCRdb's copy carries only in-frame clones and drops some. The sample consists of roughly 58,000 clones, 80% to 90% of them appearing once. Study-level results: Because researchers sequenced only one region of the tumor, heterogeneity is still possible. The highest T cell clonality was in uninvolved adjacent lung, above tumor. Turning up in adjacent lung were a median roughly 50 of the top 100 tumor clones. Those with higher blood T cell density had longer overall survival.

This sequence originates from a man between 35 and 75 years old with stage II lung adenocarcinoma. The chain couples TRBV10-1 to TRBJ1-1; D remains ambiguous. This sample comprised PBMCs, obtained before any cancer treatment. In DNA, the CDR3 is TGCGCCAGCAGTGCGGCTGGGAACACTGAAGCTTTCTTT. Translation gives CASSAAGNTEAFF.